The rows below give T cell receptor beta chains drawn from one sample of a study of cytomegalovirus exposure and HLA in healthy donors. Libraries were prepared by immunoSEQ multiplex PCR; TCRdb keeps only in-frame clonotypes and omits some of them. This sample has around 100,000 clones, with 73% found just once. Sequenced material: PBMCs. The receptors shown here come from a man aged 35-49 years in good health and CMV-seronegative. Each CDR3 is given with its conserved first and last residue. D genes are given only for firm matches. Clone size is not always given. Where it is, it says once, few, many or a class for expanded clones.

TRBJ2-7 | TRBV2 | NA | TRBD1 | TGTGCCAGCAGGGGGACAGGAAGGCAGGAGGAGCAGTACTTC | CASRGTGRQEEQYF
TRBJ1-6 | TRBV5-6 | NA | NA | TGTGCCAGCAGCTTGACACAGGGAGAGCCCCTCCACTTT | CASSLTQGEPLHF
TRBJ2-3 | TRBV29-1 | NA | TRBD1 | TGCAGCGTTGCGACAGGGGGCGCAGATACGCAGTATTTT | CSVATGGADTQYF
TRBJ2-7 | TRBV19 | NA | TRBD1 | TGTGCCAGTACCGAGACAGGGGCCTCCTACGAGCAGTACTTC | CASTETGASYEQYF
TRBJ2-7 | TRBV6-5 | NA | NA | TGTGCCAGCAGTCAGGGGGGAGTCGGCGGGCAGTACTTC | CASSQGGVGGQYF
TRBJ1-5 | TRBV2 | NA | TRBD1 | TGTGCCAGCAGTGAGGGACAGATAACCCATCAGCCCCAGCATTTT | CASSEGQITHQPQHF
TRBJ1-4 | TRBV5-1 | NA | NA | TGCGCCAGCAGCTTGGTACCGGGACTTAATGAAAAACTGTTTTTT | CASSLVPGLNEKLFF
TRBJ2-7 | TRBV7-9 | NA | NA | TGTGCCAGCAGCTTACTGACAGGCTACGAGCAGTACTTC | CASSLLTGYEQYF
TRBJ2-2 | TRBV30 | NA | TRBD2 | TGTGCCTGGAGTGTACTAGCGGGGGGCACCGGGGAGCTGTTTTTT | CAWSVLAGGTGELFF
TRBJ2-1 | TRBV7-6 | few | NA | TGTGCCAGCAGCTCAACGCGAGGGCCGTACAATGAGCAGTTCTTC | CASSSTRGPYNEQFF
TRBJ2-5 | TRBV5-1 | NA | NA | TGCGCCAGCAGCTTGGCGGTGGAAGAGACCCAGTACTTC | CASSLAVEETQYF
TRBJ2-3 | TRBV9 | NA | NA | TGTGCCAGCAGCGTAGACCGACAGGGAGGTTACGATGCTGTTACGCAGTATTTT | CASSVDRQGGYDAVTQYF
TRBJ2-5 | TRBV7-9 | NA | NA | TGTGCCAGCAGCTTAGGGACAACTAACCAAGAGACCCAGTACTTC | CASSLGTTNQETQYF
TRBJ1-4 | TRBV15 | NA | NA | TGTGCCACCGGGCCAGGGGTTGGGGGACTGTTTTTT | CATGPGVGGLFF
TRBJ2-7 | TRBV7-9 | few | NA | TGTGCCAGCAGCCCGACTTTTAGGAGTGGATCCTACGAGCAGTACTTC | CASSPTFRSGSYEQYF
TRBJ2-7 | TRBV5-6 | NA | NA | TGTGCCAGCAGCCCCGGGGGACGGGGGGCTGGTGAGCAGTACTTC | CASSPGGRGAGEQYF
TRBJ1-6 | TRBV7-2 | NA | NA | TGTGCCAGCAGCTTGGGGCACACCGCCCCTTCACCCCTCCACTTT | CASSLGHTAPSPLHF
TRBJ2-3 | TRBV6-5 | NA | NA | TGTGCCAGCGGCCCGCCGGGTTCAGATACGCAGTATTTT | CASGPPGSDTQYF
TRBJ2-7 | TRBV18 | once | TRBD1 | TGTGCCAGCTCACGAGAGACAGGGGGCTACGAGCAGTACTTC | CASSRETGGYEQYF
TRBJ2-7 | TRBV6-5 | NA | NA | TGTGCCAGCAGCAAACTAACAGGTAGCTACGAGCAGTACTTC | CASSKLTGSYEQYF
TRBJ1-2 | TRBV5-1 | once | NA | TGCGCCAGCAGCTTAGGCACCGGTTTGAGCGATGGCTACACCTTC | CASSLGTGLSDGYTF
TRBJ1-5 | TRBV7-2 | few | TRBD1 | TGTGCCAGCAGCACAGGGGACAATCAGCCCCAGCATTTT | CASSTGDNQPQHF
TRBJ2-6 | TRBV6-1 | few | NA | TGTGCCAGTATGGACAGTTACTCTGGGGCCAACGTCCTGACTTTC | CASMDSYSGANVLTF
TRBJ2-2 | TRBV4-2 | NA | TRBD2 | TGTGCCAGCAGCCAAGGCGGGGCTAGCGGGGGAGCCGGGGAGCTGTTTTTT | CASSQGGASGGAGELFF
TRBJ1-5 | TRBV19 | NA | NA | TGTGCCAGTAGTATTTCTGGACGGCAAAGAGGGCAGCCCCAGCATTTT | CASSISGRQRGQPQHF
TRBJ1-2 | TRBV9 | few | NA | TGTGCCAGCAGCGTAAGTCCCCTCGAGGGGCGGGGCTATGGCTACACCTTC | CASSVSPLEGRGYGYTF
TRBJ2-1 | TRBV7-8 | NA | TRBD2 | TGTGCCAGCAGCTTATTGGCGGGGGGCCACAATGAGCAGTTCTTC | CASSLLAGGHNEQFF
TRBJ2-1 | TRBV28 | NA | TRBD2 | TGTGCCAGCAGTTGGCGGGGGGGCGACAATGAGCAGTTCTTC | CASSWRGGDNEQFF
TRBJ2-5 | TRBV29-1 | few | TRBD1 | TGCAGCGGCAGGACAGGGGAAGAGACCCAGTACTTC | CSGRTGEETQYF
TRBJ2-2 | TRBV30 | NA | TRBD2 | TGTGCCTGGAGTGTACTGGCGGGGGGGCCGCGGACCGGGGAGCTGTTTTTT | CAWSVLAGGPRTGELFF
TRBJ2-7 | TRBV4-1 | NA | NA | TGCGCCAGCAGCCAAGCAACGCACAGTGCCTGGGACGAGCAGTACTTC | CASSQATHSAWDEQYF
TRBJ2-2 | TRBV4-1 | once | NA | TGCGCCAGCAGCCAAGTAGTGAGAATCGGGGTTGGGACCGGGGAGCTGTTTTTT | CASSQVVRIGVGTGELFF
TRBJ2-5 | TRBV9 | NA | NA | TGCGCCAGCAGCGTAGGGGCGGGTTGGGCCTCAGAGACCCAGTACTTC | CASSVGAGWASETQYF
TRBJ2-3 | TRBV19 | NA | TRBD2 | TGTGCCAGTATCCAAGAGCGGGGCGTTGTCACAGATACGCAGTATTTT | CASIQERGVVTDTQYF
TRBJ2-7 | TRBV27 | NA | NA | TGTGCCAGCAGTTGGGGCACGAGCTCCTACGAGCAGTACTTC | CASSWGTSSYEQYF
TRBJ2-1 | TRBV5-1 | NA | TRBD2 | TGCGCCAGCAGCTTGCTTGGCGGGGGACCCTACAATGAGCAGTTCTTC | CASSLLGGGPYNEQFF
TRBJ2-5 | TRBV4-2 | NA | TRBD2 | TGTGCCAGCAGCCAAGATAGTAGCGGGGCGGGGGAGACCCAGTACTTC | CASSQDSSGAGETQYF
TRBJ2-7 | TRBV9 | NA | TRBD2 | TGTGCCAGCAGCGTCACCGGGACTAGGGGTGAGCAGTACTTC | CASSVTGTRGEQYF
TRBJ1-2 | TRBV5-1 | few | NA | TGCGCCAGCAGCTTGGCGGATCGTCGGGGCTATGGCTACACCTTC | CASSLADRRGYGYTF
TRBJ1-2 | TRBV5-8 | NA | NA | TGTGCCAGCAGCCGACCCCGGGGCCGGGAGGGCTACACCTTC | CASSRPRGREGYTF
TRBJ2-7 | TRBV5-6 | NA | TRBD1 | TGTGCCAGCAGCTTGGATTCGGGACAGGTTTTCTACGAGCAGTACTTC | CASSLDSGQVFYEQYF
TRBJ1-3 | TRBV5-1 | NA | NA | TGCGCCAGCAGCTCCCAGGGGTCTGGAAACACCATATATTTT | CASSSQGSGNTIYF
TRBJ1-5 | TRBV27 | NA | NA | TGTGCCAGCAGTCCACAGGATAGCAATCAGCCCCAGCATTTT | CASSPQDSNQPQHF
TRBJ1-1 | TRBV11-2 | NA | TRBD1 | TGTGCCAGCAGCCTGGACAGGTCTAATGAAGCTTTCTTT | CASSLDRSNEAFF
TRBJ1-2 | TRBV6-5 | few | TRBD1 | TGTGCCAGCAGTCCGACAGGGGGGAGATATGGCTACACCTTC | CASSPTGGRYGYTF